This is a list of T cell receptor beta chains from one sample in a study of shared clonotypes between healthy human individuals. Produced via immunoSEQ multiplex PCR; TCRdb's table is partial and in-frame only. Among a few million clones listed, just under 95% were seen once. Sequencing was performed on naive CD4+ T cells from PBMCs. These receptor sequences come from a man aged 18 to 30 in good health. Some clones in this sample may be carry-over from other donors' samples. Both conserved end residues are part of each CDR3. A D gene is named only where the DNA matches it firmly. Size tells how often a clone was seen (once, few, many) or the class of an expanded clone, and some rows leave it out.

clone size: .
J gene: TRBJ1-5
V gene: TRBV6-6
D gene: .
CDR3 DNA: TGTGCCAGCAGTTGGGGCGCAGGGGCCAGCAATCAGCCCCAGCATTTT
CDR3 protein: CASSWGAGASNQPQHF

clone size: .
J gene: TRBJ2-2
V gene: TRBV7-2
D gene: .
CDR3 DNA: TGTGCCAGCAGCTTAGTTTGGGGCACCCCGGTTTTCACCGGGGAGCTGTTTTTT
CDR3 protein: CASSLVWGTPVFTGELFF

clone size: .
J gene: TRBJ2-5
V gene: TRBV7-9
D gene: .
CDR3 DNA: TGTGCCAGCAGTACGGCAGAGATAGAAGAGACCCAGTACTTC
CDR3 protein: CASSTAEIEETQYF

clone size: .
J gene: TRBJ2-3
V gene: TRBV18
D gene: .
CDR3 DNA: TGTGCCAGCTCCACACAGGGTGATACGCAGTATTTT
CDR3 protein: CASSTQGDTQYF

clone size: .
J gene: TRBJ2-3
V gene: TRBV11-2
D gene: TRBD2
CDR3 DNA: TGTGCCAGCAGCCTCCGGGAGGGGCGCACAGATACGCAGTATTTT
CDR3 protein: CASSLREGRTDTQYF

clone size: once
J gene: TRBJ2-7
V gene: TRBV4-3
D gene: .
CDR3 DNA: TGCGCCAGCAGCCAGGGGCACGGTCTTACCTACGAGCAGTACTTC
CDR3 protein: CASSQGHGLTYEQYF

clone size: .
J gene: TRBJ1-4
V gene: TRBV19
D gene: .
CDR3 DNA: TGTGCCAGTAAGGAACTTAATGAAAAACTGTTTTTT
CDR3 protein: CASKELNEKLFF

clone size: .
J gene: TRBJ2-5
V gene: TRBV7-2
D gene: TRBD2
CDR3 DNA: TGTGCCAGCAGCTTAGCTGTGACTAGCTGGGAGACCCAGTACTTC
CDR3 protein: CASSLAVTSWETQYF

clone size: .
J gene: TRBJ2-3
V gene: TRBV5-1
D gene: .
CDR3 DNA: TGCGCCAGCAGCTTTGATCCTCAGGGAATGAGCACAGATACGCAGTATTTT
CDR3 protein: CASSFDPQGMSTDTQYF

clone size: .
J gene: TRBJ2-1
V gene: TRBV27
D gene: .
CDR3 DNA: TGTGCCAGCAGTAGGAAAGCGGCTCTCCTCTCCTACAATGAGCAGTTCTTC
CDR3 protein: CASSRKAALLSYNEQFF

clone size: .
J gene: TRBJ2-2
V gene: TRBV18
D gene: .
CDR3 DNA: TGTGCCAGCTCACCGAATTTACAGCCGAACACCGGGGAGCTGTTTTTT
CDR3 protein: CASSPNLQPNTGELFF

clone size: .
J gene: TRBJ1-4
V gene: TRBV6-1
D gene: .
CDR3 DNA: TGTGCCAGCAGTGAACTGGGACCGGGGGAAAAACTGTTTTTT
CDR3 protein: CASSELGPGEKLFF

clone size: once
J gene: TRBJ2-7
V gene: TRBV6-6
D gene: .
CDR3 DNA: TGTGCCAGCAGTTACTCGAGGGATCCAGGCCTCGACTTC
CDR3 protein: CASSYSRDPGLDF

clone size: .
J gene: TRBJ2-7
V gene: TRBV28
D gene: .
CDR3 DNA: TGTGCCAGCAGCTCAGGACAGCTAAACCCCTACGAGCAGTACTTC
CDR3 protein: CASSSGQLNPYEQYF

clone size: .
J gene: TRBJ1-5
V gene: TRBV28
D gene: .
CDR3 DNA: TGTGCCAGCAGTTTATTTTGGGGGGTAAGACAGCCCCAGCATTTT
CDR3 protein: CASSLFWGVRQPQHF

clone size: .
J gene: TRBJ2-1
V gene: TRBV11-2
D gene: .
CDR3 DNA: TGTGCCAGCTGGGCCGGGACCCACAATGAGCAGTTCTTC
CDR3 protein: CASWAGTHNEQFF

clone size: .
J gene: TRBJ2-1
V gene: TRBV5-1
D gene: .
CDR3 DNA: TGCGCCAGCAGCCTCTCGGACATCTACAATGAGCAGTTCTTC
CDR3 protein: CASSLSDIYNEQFF

clone size: .
J gene: TRBJ2-7
V gene: TRBV10-3
D gene: .
CDR3 DNA: TGTGCCATCAGGGCGGAGGGGGACGAGCAGTACTTC
CDR3 protein: CAIRAEGDEQYF

clone size: .
J gene: TRBJ1-5
V gene: TRBV29-1
D gene: .
CDR3 DNA: TGCAGCGTTGAACCGAGCAGTGGGCAGCCCCAGCATTTT
CDR3 protein: CSVEPSSGQPQHF

clone size: .
J gene: TRBJ2-6
V gene: TRBV5-4
D gene: .
CDR3 DNA: TGTGCCAGCAGCTTGGCCCTGACAGGCTCTGGGGCCAACGTCCTGACTTTC
CDR3 protein: CASSLALTGSGANVLTF

clone size: once
J gene: TRBJ2-1
V gene: TRBV10-2
D gene: .
CDR3 DNA: TGCGCCAGCAGTGAGTCAACCGCAACGTTGGGCAATGAGCAGTTCTTC
CDR3 protein: CASSESTATLGNEQFF

clone size: .
J gene: TRBJ1-2
V gene: TRBV28
D gene: TRBD1
CDR3 DNA: TGTGCCAGCAGTGGACAGGGCTATGGCTACACCTTC
CDR3 protein: CASSGQGYGYTF

clone size: .
J gene: TRBJ2-7
V gene: TRBV28
D gene: TRBD1
CDR3 DNA: TGTGCCAGCAGTTGGGGGCCAGGGGGCGACTACGAGCAGTACTTC
CDR3 protein: CASSWGPGGDYEQYF

clone size: .
J gene: TRBJ2-1
V gene: TRBV5-4
D gene: TRBD2
CDR3 DNA: TGTGCCAGCAGCTTGTGGCGGGAGGGGAGTTACAATGAGCAGTTCTTC
CDR3 protein: CASSLWREGSYNEQFF

clone size: .
J gene: TRBJ1-1
V gene: TRBV18
D gene: TRBD1
CDR3 DNA: TGTGCCAGCTCACTCCCAAACAGGGGGGAGAACACTGAAGCTTTCTTT
CDR3 protein: CASSLPNRGENTEAFF

clone size: .
J gene: TRBJ2-2
V gene: TRBV15
D gene: .
CDR3 DNA: TGTGCCACCAGCAGAGCGCAAGCCACCGGGGAGCTGTTTTTT
CDR3 protein: CATSRAQATGELFF

clone size: .
J gene: TRBJ1-1
V gene: TRBV10-3
D gene: .
CDR3 DNA: TGTGCCATCAGTGACAGGGGTGAAGCTTTCTTT
CDR3 protein: CAISDRGEAFF

clone size: .
J gene: TRBJ2-7
V gene: TRBV18
D gene: .
CDR3 DNA: TGTGCCAGCTCACTAGTCGGACAGCTTTCCTCCTACGAGCAGTACTTC
CDR3 protein: CASSLVGQLSSYEQYF

clone size: .
J gene: TRBJ2-7
V gene: TRBV5-4
D gene: TRBD1
CDR3 DNA: TGTGCCAGCAGCCGGACAGGGGTTTACGCCTACGAGCAGTACTTC
CDR3 protein: CASSRTGVYAYEQYF

clone size: .
J gene: TRBJ2-2
V gene: TRBV9
D gene: .
CDR3 DNA: TGTGCCAGCAGCGGGAAGACGCGCGGGTTTGGCACCGGGGAGCTGTTTTTT
CDR3 protein: CASSGKTRGFGTGELFF

clone size: .
J gene: TRBJ2-7
V gene: TRBV2
D gene: TRBD2
CDR3 DNA: TGTGCCAGCAGTCCGGGACTAGCGATAGGCTACGAGCAGTACTTC
CDR3 protein: CASSPGLAIGYEQYF

clone size: once
J gene: TRBJ2-3
V gene: TRBV7-2
D gene: .
CDR3 DNA: TGTGCCAGCAGCTCGCGGACAAGTACCTTCACAGATACGCAGTATTTT
CDR3 protein: CASSSRTSTFTDTQYF

clone size: once
J gene: TRBJ1-1
V gene: TRBV7-3
D gene: .
CDR3 DNA: TGTGCCAGCAGCTTAATGGGGGTCGCGGGAACTGAAGCTTTCTTT
CDR3 protein: CASSLMGVAGTEAFF

clone size: .
J gene: TRBJ1-2
V gene: TRBV4-1
D gene: .
CDR3 DNA: TGCGCCAGCAGCCACCCTTCGGACGAAGCTACCTATGGCTACACCTTC
CDR3 protein: CASSHPSDEATYGYTF

clone size: .
J gene: TRBJ1-1
V gene: TRBV5-4
D gene: .
CDR3 DNA: TGTGCCAGCAGCACCACTCGTAACACTGAAGCTTTCTTT
CDR3 protein: CASSTTRNTEAFF

clone size: .
J gene: TRBJ1-2
V gene: TRBV6-1
D gene: .
CDR3 DNA: TGTGCCAGCAGACCACAGGGTTCCTATGGCTACACCTTC
CDR3 protein: CASRPQGSYGYTF

clone size: .
J gene: TRBJ2-2
V gene: TRBV9
D gene: TRBD2
CDR3 DNA: TGTGCCAGCAGCGTAGCTCCTTCGGGACTAGCGGGACCGAACACCGGGGAGCTGTTTTTT
CDR3 protein: CASSVAPSGLAGPNTGELFF

clone size: .
J gene: TRBJ2-1
V gene: TRBV28
D gene: TRBD2
CDR3 DNA: TGTGCCACCAACTTGGGACTAGCAGAACTCAATGAGCAGTTCTTC
CDR3 protein: CATNLGLAELNEQFF

clone size: .
J gene: TRBJ2-7
V gene: TRBV19
D gene: TRBD1
CDR3 DNA: TGTGCCAGTAGTATAGAAGGACAGGGGGCTTCCTACGAGCAGTACTTC
CDR3 protein: CASSIEGQGASYEQYF

clone size: .
J gene: TRBJ2-6
V gene: TRBV4-3
D gene: .
CDR3 DNA: TGCGCCAGCAGCCAAGTTGTCCTGGGCTCTGGGGCCAACGTCCTGACTTTC
CDR3 protein: CASSQVVLGSGANVLTF

clone size: .
J gene: TRBJ2-3
V gene: TRBV29-1
D gene: .
CDR3 DNA: TGCAGCGTTGCGCTTCTGCGACTTGACACAGATACGCAGTATTTT
CDR3 protein: CSVALLRLDTDTQYF

clone size: .
J gene: TRBJ1-2
V gene: TRBV19
D gene: .
CDR3 DNA: TGTGCCAGTAGTATTATGGGTCTCGACTATGGCTACACCTTC
CDR3 protein: CASSIMGLDYGYTF

clone size: .
J gene: TRBJ2-1
V gene: TRBV7-6
D gene: TRBD2
CDR3 DNA: TGTGCCAGCAGCTCCCTTAGGACTAGCGGGAAGGTTTACAATGAGCAGTTCTTC
CDR3 protein: CASSSLRTSGKVYNEQFF

clone size: .
J gene: TRBJ2-5
V gene: TRBV7-8
D gene: TRBD1
CDR3 DNA: TGTGCCAGCAGCTTAGATAGGACAGGGGCTTTAGGAGAGACCCAGTACTTC
CDR3 protein: CASSLDRTGALGETQYF

clone size: .
J gene: TRBJ2-5
V gene: TRBV11-2
D gene: .
CDR3 DNA: TGTGCCAGCAGCTCAGCCAGGGTGGCGACCCAGTACTTC
CDR3 protein: CASSSARVATQYF